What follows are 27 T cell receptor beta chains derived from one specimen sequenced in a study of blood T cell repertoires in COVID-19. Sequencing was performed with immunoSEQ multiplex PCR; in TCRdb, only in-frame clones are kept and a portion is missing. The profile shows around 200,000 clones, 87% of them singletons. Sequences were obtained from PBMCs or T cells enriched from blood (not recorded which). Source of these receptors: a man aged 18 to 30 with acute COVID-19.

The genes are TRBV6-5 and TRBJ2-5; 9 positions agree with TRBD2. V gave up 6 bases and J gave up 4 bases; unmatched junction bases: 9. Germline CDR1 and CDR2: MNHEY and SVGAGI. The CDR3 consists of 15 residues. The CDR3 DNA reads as TGTGCCAGCAGCCCCAGCGGGAGGTTGGGAGAGACCCAGTACTTC. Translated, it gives CASSPSGRLGETQYF.

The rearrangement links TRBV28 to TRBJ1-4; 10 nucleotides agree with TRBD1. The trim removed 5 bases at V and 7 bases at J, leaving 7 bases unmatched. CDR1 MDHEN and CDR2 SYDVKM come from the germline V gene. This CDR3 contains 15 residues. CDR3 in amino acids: CASSASGTGAEKLFF. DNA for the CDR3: TGTGCCAGCAGTGCCTCCGGGACAGGGGCTGAAAAACTGTTTTTT.

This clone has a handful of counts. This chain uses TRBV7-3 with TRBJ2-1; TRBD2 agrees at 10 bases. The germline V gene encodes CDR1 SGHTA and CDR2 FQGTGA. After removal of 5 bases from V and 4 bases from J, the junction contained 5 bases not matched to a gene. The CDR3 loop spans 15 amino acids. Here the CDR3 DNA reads TGTGCCAGCAGCCTGCTAGCGGGAGCTTACAATGAGCAGTTCTTC. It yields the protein CASSLLAGAYNEQFF. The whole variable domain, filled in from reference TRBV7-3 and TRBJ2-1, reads GAGVSQTPSNKVTEKGKYVELRCDPISGHTALYWYRQSLGQGPEFLIYFQGTGAADDSGLPNDRFFAVRPEGSVSTLKIQRTERGDSAVYLCASSLLAGAYNEQFFGPGTRLTVL.

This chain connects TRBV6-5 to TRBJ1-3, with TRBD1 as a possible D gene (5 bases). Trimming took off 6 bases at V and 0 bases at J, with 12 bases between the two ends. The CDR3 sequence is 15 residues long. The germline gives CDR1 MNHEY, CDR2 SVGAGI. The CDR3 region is CASSYTGDSGNTIYF. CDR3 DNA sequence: TGTGCCAGCAGCTACACGGGGGACTCTGGAAACACCATATATTTT.

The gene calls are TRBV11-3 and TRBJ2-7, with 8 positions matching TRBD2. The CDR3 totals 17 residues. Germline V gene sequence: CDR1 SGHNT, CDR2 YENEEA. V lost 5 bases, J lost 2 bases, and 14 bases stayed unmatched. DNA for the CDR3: TGTGCCAGCAGCACCGGGACTAGAGGACGAGGGCCCTACGAGCAGTACTTC. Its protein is CASSTGTRGRGPYEQYF.

The DNA for the CDR3 is TGTGCCAGCAGTACAATCCTAGACTGGGATACGCAGTATTTT. Protein: CASSTILDWDTQYF. J is TRBJ2-3 and V is TRBV7-2, with D uncertain. CDR1 is SGHTA and CDR2 is FQGNSA in the germline V gene. This CDR3 spans 14 amino acids. V shed 6 bases and J shed 6 bases, with 16 bases lying between them.

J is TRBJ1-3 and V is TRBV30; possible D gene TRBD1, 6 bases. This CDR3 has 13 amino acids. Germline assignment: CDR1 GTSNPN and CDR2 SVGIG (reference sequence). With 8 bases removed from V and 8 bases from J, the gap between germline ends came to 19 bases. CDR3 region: CAGGGGAVDTIYF. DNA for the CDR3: TGTGCCGGAGGGGGGGGAGCGGTGGACACCATATATTTT.

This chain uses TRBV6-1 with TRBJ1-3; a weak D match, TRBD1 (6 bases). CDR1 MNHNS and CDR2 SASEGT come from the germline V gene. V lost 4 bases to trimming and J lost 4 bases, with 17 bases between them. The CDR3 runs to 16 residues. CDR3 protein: CASSAQGTWSGNTIYF. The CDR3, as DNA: TGTGCCAGCAGTGCACAGGGAACTTGGAGCGGAAACACCATATATTTT.

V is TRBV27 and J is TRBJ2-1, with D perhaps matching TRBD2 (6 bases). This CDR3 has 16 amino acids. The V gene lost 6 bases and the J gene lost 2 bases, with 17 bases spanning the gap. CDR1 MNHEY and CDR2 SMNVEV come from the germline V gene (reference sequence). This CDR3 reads CASSGVGTYTYNEQFF. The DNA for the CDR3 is TGTGCCAGCAGCGGGGTCGGGACTTATACCTACAATGAGCAGTTCTTC.

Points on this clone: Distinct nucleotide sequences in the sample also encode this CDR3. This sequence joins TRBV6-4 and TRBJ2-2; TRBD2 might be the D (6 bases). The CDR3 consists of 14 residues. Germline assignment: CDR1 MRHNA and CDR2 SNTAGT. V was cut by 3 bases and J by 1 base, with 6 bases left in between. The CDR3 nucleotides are TGTGCCAGCAGTGATAGCGGGAACACCGGGGAGCTGTTTTTT. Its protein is CASSDSGNTGELFF.

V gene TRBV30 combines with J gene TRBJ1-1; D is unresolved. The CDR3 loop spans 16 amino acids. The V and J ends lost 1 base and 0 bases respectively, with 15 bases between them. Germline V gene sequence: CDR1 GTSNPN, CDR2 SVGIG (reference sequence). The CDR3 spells CAWSARMSVMNTEAFF. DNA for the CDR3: TGTGCCTGGAGTGCCAGGATGTCGGTGATGAACACTGAAGCTTTCTTT.

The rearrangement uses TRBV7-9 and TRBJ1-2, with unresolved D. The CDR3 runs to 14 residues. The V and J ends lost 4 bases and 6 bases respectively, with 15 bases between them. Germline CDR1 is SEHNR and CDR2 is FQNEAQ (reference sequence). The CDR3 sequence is CASSSSGFGDGYTF. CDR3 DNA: TGTGCCAGCAGCTCGTCGGGGTTCGGCGATGGCTACACCTTC.

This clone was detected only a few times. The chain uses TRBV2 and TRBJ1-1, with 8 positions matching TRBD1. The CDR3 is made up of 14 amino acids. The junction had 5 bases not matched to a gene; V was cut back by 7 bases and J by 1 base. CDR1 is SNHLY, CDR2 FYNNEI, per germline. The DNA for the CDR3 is TGTGCCAGCAACTTCGGACAGGGGAACACTGAAGCTTTCTTT. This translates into CASNFGQGNTEAFF.

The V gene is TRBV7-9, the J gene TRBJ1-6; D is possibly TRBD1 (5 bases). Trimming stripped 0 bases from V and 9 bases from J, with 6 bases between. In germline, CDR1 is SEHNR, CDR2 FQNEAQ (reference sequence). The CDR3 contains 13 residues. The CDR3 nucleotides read TGTGCCAGCAGCTTAGCGGACACTTCACCCCTCCACTTT. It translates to CASSLADTSPLHF.

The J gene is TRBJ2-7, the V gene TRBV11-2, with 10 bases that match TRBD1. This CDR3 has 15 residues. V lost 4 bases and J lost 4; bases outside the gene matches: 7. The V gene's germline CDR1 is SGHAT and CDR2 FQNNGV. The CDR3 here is CASSSHRDRGYEQYF. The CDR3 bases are TGTGCCAGCAGCTCTCACCGGGACAGGGGATACGAGCAGTACTTC.

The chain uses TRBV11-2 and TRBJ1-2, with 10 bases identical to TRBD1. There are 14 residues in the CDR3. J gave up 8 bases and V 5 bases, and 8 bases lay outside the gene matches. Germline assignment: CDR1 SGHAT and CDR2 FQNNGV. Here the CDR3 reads CASSPGTGVGGYTF. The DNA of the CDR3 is TGTGCCAGCAGCCCCGGGACAGGGGTTGGCGGCTACACCTTC.

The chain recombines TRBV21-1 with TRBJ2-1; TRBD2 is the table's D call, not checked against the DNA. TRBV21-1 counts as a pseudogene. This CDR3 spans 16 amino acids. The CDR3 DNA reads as TGTGCCAGCTTGGTGGGGAGGGGACGCCAAGACAATGAGCAGTTCTTC. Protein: CASLVGRGRQDNEQFF.

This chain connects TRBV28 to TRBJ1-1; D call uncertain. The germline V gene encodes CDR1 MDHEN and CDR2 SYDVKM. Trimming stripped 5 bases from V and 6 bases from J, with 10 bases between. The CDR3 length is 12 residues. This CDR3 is CASSLLAAEAFF. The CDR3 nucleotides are TGTGCCAGCAGTCTCCTGGCAGCTGAAGCTTTCTTT.

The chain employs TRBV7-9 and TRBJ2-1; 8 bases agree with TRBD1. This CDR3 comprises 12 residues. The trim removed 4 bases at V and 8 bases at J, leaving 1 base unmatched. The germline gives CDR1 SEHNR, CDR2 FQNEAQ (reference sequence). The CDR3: CASSSTGDEQFF. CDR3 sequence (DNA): TGTGCCAGCAGCTCGACAGGGGATGAGCAGTTCTTC.

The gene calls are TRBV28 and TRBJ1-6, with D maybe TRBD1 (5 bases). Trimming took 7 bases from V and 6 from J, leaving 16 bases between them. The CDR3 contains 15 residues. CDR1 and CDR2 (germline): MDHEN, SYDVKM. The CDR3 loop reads CASTLQTDINSPLHF. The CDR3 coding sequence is TGTGCCAGCACCCTCCAGACAGATATTAATTCACCCCTCCACTTT.

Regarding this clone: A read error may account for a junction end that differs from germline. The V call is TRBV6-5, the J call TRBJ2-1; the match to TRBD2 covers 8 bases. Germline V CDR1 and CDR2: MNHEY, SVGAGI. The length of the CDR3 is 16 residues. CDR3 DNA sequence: TGTGCCAGCGGTTACGGTGGGCGGGGGGACTACAATGAGCAGTTCTTC. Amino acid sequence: CASGYGGRGDYNEQFF.

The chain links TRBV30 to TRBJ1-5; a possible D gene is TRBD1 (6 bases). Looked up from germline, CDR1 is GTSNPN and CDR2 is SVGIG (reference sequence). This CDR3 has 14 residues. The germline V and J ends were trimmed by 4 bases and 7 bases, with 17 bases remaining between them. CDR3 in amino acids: CAWTGEGGEQPQHF. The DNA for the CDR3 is TGTGCCTGGACCGGGGAAGGGGGAGAGCAGCCCCAGCATTTT.

The CDR3 spells CASSWRYTGVETQYF. CDR3 DNA sequence: TGTGCCAGCAGTTGGAGGTATACAGGGGTGGAGACCCAGTACTTC. V usage is TRBV28 and J usage is TRBJ2-5; 7 nucleotides agree with TRBD1. The junction had 10 bases not matched to a gene; V was cut back by 4 bases and J by 5 bases. CDR1 and CDR2 (germline): MDHEN, SYDVKM. The CDR3 spans 15 residues.

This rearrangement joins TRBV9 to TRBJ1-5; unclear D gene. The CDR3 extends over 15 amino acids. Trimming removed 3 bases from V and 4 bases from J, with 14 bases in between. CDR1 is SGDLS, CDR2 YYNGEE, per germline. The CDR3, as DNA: TGTGCCAGCAGCGCCCTCCGGGATCTTAATCAGCCCCAGCATTTT. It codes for CASSALRDLNQPQHF.

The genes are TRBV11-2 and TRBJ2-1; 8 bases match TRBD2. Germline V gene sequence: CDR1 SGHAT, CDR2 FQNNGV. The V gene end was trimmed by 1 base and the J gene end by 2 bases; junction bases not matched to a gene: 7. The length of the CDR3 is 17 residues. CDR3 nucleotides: TGTGCCAGCAGCTTAGCCGGAGCGGGAGCCCCCTACAATGAGCAGTTCTTC. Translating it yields CASSLAGAGAPYNEQFF.

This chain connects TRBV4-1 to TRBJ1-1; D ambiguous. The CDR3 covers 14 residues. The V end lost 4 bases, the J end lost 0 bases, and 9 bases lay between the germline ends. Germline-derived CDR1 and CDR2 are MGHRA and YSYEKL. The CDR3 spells CASSPQNMNTEAFF. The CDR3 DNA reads TGCGCCAGCAGCCCACAGAATATGAACACTGAAGCTTTCTTT.

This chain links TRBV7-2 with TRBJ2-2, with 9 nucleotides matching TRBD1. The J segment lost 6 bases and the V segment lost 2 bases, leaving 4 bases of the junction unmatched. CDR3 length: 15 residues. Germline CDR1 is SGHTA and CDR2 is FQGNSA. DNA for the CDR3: TGTGCCAGCAGCTTAAAGACAGGGGGGGCCGGGGAGCTGTTTTTT. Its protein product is CASSLKTGGAGELFF. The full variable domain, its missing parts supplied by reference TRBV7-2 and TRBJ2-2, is GAGVSQSPSNKVTEKGKDVELRCDPISGHTALYWYRQSLGQGLEFLIYFQGNSAPDKSGLPSDRFSAERTGGSVSTLTIQRTQQEDSAVYLCASSLKTGGAGELFFGEGSRLTVL.